This passage covers 5 T cell receptor beta chains from one sample sequenced in a study of blood T cell repertoires in COVID-19. The assay was immunoSEQ multiplex PCR, and TCRdb's table has in-frame clones only and misses some. In the table there are approximately 290,000 clones, roughly 80% of which are singletons. The sample comprised peripheral blood. These receptors all stem from a person aged 70 to 85 with COVID-19, enrolled during active disease.

V usage is TRBV24-1 and J usage is TRBJ2-5; TRBD1 matches at 9 bases. With 9 bases clipped from V and 4 bases from J, the junction kept 8 bases outside the gene matches. The V gene's germline CDR1 is KGHDR and CDR2 SFDVKD. The CDR3 loop spans 14 amino acids. The CDR3 sequence is CATRAGQGLETQYF. Written as DNA, the CDR3 is TGTGCCACCCGGGCAGGACAGGGGCTAGAGACCCAGTACTTC.

The chain uses TRBV25-1 and TRBJ2-3; D gene unclear. This CDR3 has 13 residues. Germline assignment: CDR1 MGHDK and CDR2 SYGVNS. Trimming pared 0 bases from V and 3 bases from J, leaving 4 bases between. The CDR3 is CASSEYMTDTQYF. CDR3 sequence (DNA): TGTGCCAGCAGTGAATATATGACAGATACGCAGTATTTT.

The chain links TRBV9 to TRBJ2-5; no clear D. Trimming removed 3 bases at V and 5 bases at J, with 11 bases between. This CDR3 comprises 13 residues. In germline, CDR1 is SGDLS, CDR2 YYNGEE. DNA of the CDR3: TGTGCCAGCAGCGGCGACCACGGGGAGACCCAGTACTTC. Protein product: CASSGDHGETQYF.

The chain recombines TRBV7-9 with TRBJ1-2; D gene uncertain. Trimming removed 1 base at V and 7 bases at J, with 7 bases between. This CDR3 spans 12 amino acids. From germline, CDR1 is SEHNR and CDR2 FQNEAQ (reference sequence). CDR3 protein: CASSLDYSGYTF. CDR3 in DNA: TGTGCCAGCAGCTTAGATTACAGTGGCTACACCTTC.

The rearrangement joins TRBV10-3 to TRBJ2-2, with no clear D. CDR1 and CDR2 (germline): ENHRY, SYGVKD. There are 18 residues in the CDR3. With 4 bases removed from V and 5 bases from J, the gap between germline ends came to 23 bases. Here the CDR3 reads CAISVRVRSKLQTGELFF. The CDR3 DNA reads TGTGCCATCAGTGTTCGGGTCCGATCGAAACTTCAGACCGGGGAGCTGTTTTTT.